The entry that follows covers one T cell receptor beta chain sequence. Antigen: not known. Germline assignment: CDR1 MNHEY and CDR2 SVGAGI. The CDR3 is 13 residues long. The V end lost 6 bases, the J end lost 6 bases, and 14 bases lay between the germline ends. The data originate from a study of blood T cells in healthy people across ages. Primed by a sample-barcoded 5' primer and a J-beta primer mix, a second PCR proceeded for 7 to 11 cycles. MiXCR, applied by TCRdb to the 5' RACE reads, yields one record per CDR3 protein. This sample carries about a million distinct CDR3 sequences, about 44% of them seen once, and the ten largest clones take under 15%. Whole-study findings and limits: The fall in TCR beta diversity per million T cells was roughly linear with age. Strong correlation was found linking TCR beta diversity to naive T cell percentage. Estimated diversity that came from one million T cells was considered an underestimate.

Ranging in age from about 6 to 90, the donors were healthy Caucasian individuals from Russia. This sequence was found in a man aged 25 to 40 in good health. The sequenced sample consisted of blood. The chain links TRBV6-5 to TRBJ1-2; no clear D. The CDR3, as DNA: TGTGCCAGCAGCTTAGGGTCCCAGGATGGCTACACCTTC. It yields the protein CASSLGSQDGYTF.